These 14 T cell receptor beta chains were sequenced from one sample in a study of a mutant IDH1 vaccine in newly diagnosed glioma (dated by TCRdb to the early 2020s). In light of the paper, this sample's time point label describes: week 11, during vaccination. Each vaccine dose, consisting of 300 ug of a 20-mer mutant IDH1 peptide in Montanide, was administered subcutaneously with topical imiquimod. The library was obtained by the immunoSEQ multiplex PCR assay. This is the immuneACCESS table as TCRdb keeps it, with only in-frame sequences that have V and J called. A part of the clones is gone; compared with another copy, unresolved V genes explain less than half, and the rest is unexplained. The sample table records around 53,000 clones; 90% to 95% of these occur just once. Around 2.2% of the sample goes to the ten largest clones. These TCRs are of unknown antigen specificity. Source: PBMCs, taken from a glioma patient whose treatment included an IDH1 peptide vaccine. All receptors come from a man aged 50-59 years with glioma.

This chain uses TRBV7-8 with TRBJ1-5, with 7 bases lining up with TRBD1. CDR1 is SGHVS and CDR2 is FQNEAQ in the germline V gene. CDR3 length: 17 residues. V lost 1 base, J lost 0 bases, and 6 bases stayed unmatched. CDR3 in amino acids: CASSLGFGQDSNQPQHF. In DNA form, the CDR3 reads TGTGCCAGCAGCTTAGGTTTCGGACAGGATAGCAATCAGCCCCAGCATTTT.

The chain recombines TRBV6-5 with TRBJ1-6, with D possibly matching TRBD1 (5 bases). The CDR3 runs 15 residues. V gave up 6 bases and J gave up 10 bases, with 19 bases separating them. Germline V gene sequence: CDR1 MNHEY, CDR2 SVGAGI. Here the CDR3 DNA reads TGTGCCAGCAGGCCCGATCGTGGGGGAGGGTCACCCCTCCACTTT. Translated, it gives CASRPDRGGGSPLHF.

This clone was observed a handful of times. The gene calls are TRBV29-1 and TRBJ2-5; a possible D gene is TRBD2 (7 bases). V shed 0 bases and J shed 7 bases, with 12 bases lying between them. This CDR3 is 13 amino acids long. In germline, CDR1 is SQVTM, CDR2 ANQGSEA. The chain's CDR3 is CSVEEGGARTQYF. The CDR3 DNA sequence: TGCAGCGTTGAAGAGGGGGGGGCGCGGACCCAGTACTTC. Together with reference TRBV29-1 and TRBJ2-5, the CDR3 gives the full variable domain: SAVISQKPSRDICQRGTSLTIQCQVDSQVTMMFWYRQQPGQSLTLIATANQGSEATYESGFVIDKFPISRPNLTFSTLTVSNMSPEDSSIYLCSVEEGGARTQYFGPGTRLLVL.

This chain joins TRBV6-4 and TRBJ1-2; a possible D gene is TRBD1 (5 bases). V lost 7 bases and J 4 bases, leaving 16 bases between the germline ends. Germline V gene sequence: CDR1 MRHNA, CDR2 SNTAGT. The CDR3 is made up of 14 amino acids. The CDR3 spells CASTPEAGSYGYTF. The CDR3 DNA follows: TGTGCCAGCACCCCCGAGGCAGGGTCCTATGGCTACACCTTC.

The chain recombines TRBV4-1 with TRBJ2-7; TRBD2 aligns across 7 bases. Per germline, CDR1 MGHRA and CDR2 YSYEKL. V trimming: 1 base; J trimming: 4 bases; junction bases outside the gene matches: 4. The CDR3 runs to 14 residues. For the CDR3, the DNA is TGCGCCAGCAGCCAAGTGGCGGGAGCTTACGAGCAGTACTTC. Amino acids: CASSQVAGAYEQYF.

This clone turned up a few times. The chain couples TRBV9 to TRBJ1-3; TRBD1 might be the D (5 bases). Germline loops: CDR1 SGDLS, CDR2 YYNGEE. The CDR3 is 15 residues long. Between the trimmed V and J ends, which lost 0 bases and 4 bases, there was a span of 11 bases. The CDR3 DNA reads TGTGCCAGCAGCGTAGGCAGCAGGGCCGGAAACACCATATATTTT. The encoded protein is CASSVGSRAGNTIYF.

This chain links TRBV28 with TRBJ2-5; D unclear. The V end was cut by 5 bases, the J end by 1 base, with 17 bases between. Germline CDR1 reads MDHEN; CDR2 reads SYDVKM. This CDR3 region has 16 residues. The CDR3: CASSPHRWQSQETQYF. The CDR3 DNA reads as TGTGCCAGCAGTCCCCACCGGTGGCAGAGCCAAGAGACCCAGTACTTC.

The gene calls are TRBV5-1 and TRBJ2-2; D is possibly TRBD1 or TRBD2 (5 bases each). V was pared by 5 bases and J by 1 base, with 12 bases between. This CDR3 region has 15 residues. Germline CDR1 is SGHRS and CDR2 is YFSETQ. The CDR3 loop is CASRFRDQNTGELFF. The CDR3 region has the DNA TGCGCCAGCAGATTTAGGGACCAGAACACCGGGGAGCTGTTTTTT.

The V and J genes are TRBV2 and TRBJ2-3, with 9 bases that match TRBD1. Germline CDR1 is SNHLY and CDR2 is FYNNEI. The length of the CDR3 is 18 residues. V gave up 5 bases and J gave up 0 bases; unmatched junction bases: 12. CDR3 region: CASSSSPDRGASTDTQYF. The CDR3 DNA is TGTGCCAGCAGTTCTTCCCCGGACAGGGGCGCTAGCACAGATACGCAGTATTTT.

This rearrangement joins TRBV7-6 to TRBJ1-1; D not resolved. Trimming stripped 1 base from V and 4 bases from J, with 7 bases between. The CDR3 sequence is 13 residues long. Germline values: CDR1 SGHVS, CDR2 FNYEAQ. The CDR3 DNA follows: TGTGCCAGCAGCTTAGGAGTCATCACTGAAGCTTTCTTT. Amino acid sequence: CASSLGVITEAFF.

In this sample, this clone turned up once. The CDR3 reads CASSFFLAGVPGEQFF. The CDR3 bases are TGTGCCAGCAGCTTCTTTCTAGCGGGGGTCCCAGGGGAGCAGTTCTTC. The chain uses TRBV7-9 and TRBJ2-1; 10 nucleotides align to TRBD2. In germline, CDR1 is SEHNR, CDR2 FQNEAQ (reference sequence). The CDR3 extends over 16 amino acids. Germline trimming cut 3 bases from V and 10 bases from J; bases unmatched to any gene: 12.

The CDR3 nucleotides read TGTGCCAGCAGCTTAGAGCGGCAGCTTAATGAAAAACTGTTTTTT. It yields the protein CASSLERQLNEKLFF. The chain has TRBV7-2 and TRBJ1-4, with D unclear. CDR3 length equals 15 residues. The germline CDR1 and CDR2 sequences are SGHTA and FQGNSA. V was trimmed by 1 base and J by 4 bases, leaving 10 bases between them.

Points on this clone: The junction departs from the called germline gene at one end, perhaps through a read error. The V gene is TRBV7-7, the J gene TRBJ2-1, with 10 bases aligning to TRBD2. The CDR3 loop spans 20 amino acids. The germline V gene has CDR1 SSHAT and CDR2 FNYEAQ (reference sequence). CDR3 coding DNA: TGTGCTAGCAGCTTAGTGCTAGCGGGGGCATCTACTAGCTCCTACAATGAGCAGTTCTTC. As protein: CASSLVLAGASTSSYNEQFF. Full variable domain (missing parts from reference TRBV7-7 and TRBJ2-1): GAGVSQSPRYKVTKRGQDVTLRCDPISSHATLYWYQQALGQGPEFLTYFNYEAQPDKSGLPSDRFSAERPEGSISTLTIQRTEQRDSAMYRCASSLVLAGASTSSYNEQFFGPGTRLTVL.

The V gene is TRBV28, the J gene TRBJ2-1; no firm D call. Germline CDR1 and CDR2: MDHEN and SYDVKM. V dropped 5 bases and J dropped 5 bases, with 19 bases sitting between them. This CDR3 is built from 16 residues. DNA of the CDR3: TGTGCCAGCAGTCCGACGCTGCTGTTCTGGGACAATGAGCAGTTCTTC. It codes for CASSPTLLFWDNEQFF.